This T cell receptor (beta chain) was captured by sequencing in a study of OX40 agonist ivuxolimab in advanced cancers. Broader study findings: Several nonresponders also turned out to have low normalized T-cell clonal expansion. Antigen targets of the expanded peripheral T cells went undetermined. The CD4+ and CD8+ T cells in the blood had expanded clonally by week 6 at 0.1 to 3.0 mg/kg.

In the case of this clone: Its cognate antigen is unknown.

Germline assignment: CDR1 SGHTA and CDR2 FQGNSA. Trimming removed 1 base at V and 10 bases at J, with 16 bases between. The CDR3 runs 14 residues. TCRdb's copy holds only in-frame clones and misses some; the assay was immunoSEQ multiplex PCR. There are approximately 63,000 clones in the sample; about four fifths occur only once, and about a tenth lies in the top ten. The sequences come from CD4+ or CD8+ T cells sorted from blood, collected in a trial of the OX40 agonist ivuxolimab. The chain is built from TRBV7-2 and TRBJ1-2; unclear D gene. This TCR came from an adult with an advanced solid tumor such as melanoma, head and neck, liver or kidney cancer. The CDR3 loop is CASSLGPMDANYTF. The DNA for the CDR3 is TGTGCCAGCAGCTTAGGGCCAATGGACGCAAACTACACCTTC.